Shown below are 4 T cell receptor beta chains from a single sample sequenced in a study of T cell repertoires in cytomegalovirus infection. Antigens for these TCRs are unknown. TCRdb independently ran MiXCR on the reads; one entry per CDR3 protein. The data contain fewer than 900,000 distinct CDR3 sequences, approximately 32% of them singletons. The sequences come from cultured CD8+ T cells from PBMCs, collected from culture after CMV antigen stimulation. Source of these receptors: a human donor in good health (CMV status not recorded). Some clones in this sample may be carry-over from other donors' samples.

This clonotype was seen a handful of times. V is TRBV19 and J is TRBJ2-5, with D unresolved. Germline loops: CDR1 LNHDA, CDR2 SQIVND (reference sequence). V lost 6 bases to trimming and J lost 7 bases, with 6 bases between them. The CDR3 covers 10 residues. The CDR3 sequence is CASSDGTQYF. CDR3 coding DNA: TGTGCCAGTAGCGACGGGACCCAGTACTTC.

This clonotype was found a few times. The chain couples TRBV5-4 to TRBJ1-5, with 9 bases aligning to TRBD1. V was pared by 3 bases and J by 4 bases, with 5 bases of the junction left unmatched. Germline values: CDR1 SGHNT, CDR2 YYREEE (reference sequence). The CDR3 has 15 amino acids. The chain's CDR3 is CASSSGTGWNQPQHF. The CDR3, as DNA: TGTGCCAGCAGCTCCGGGACAGGGTGGAATCAGCCCCAGCATTTT.

This sequence joins TRBV5-1 and TRBJ2-1; 7 positions match TRBD2. Per the germline V gene, CDR1 is SGHRS and CDR2 is YFSETQ. V gave up 6 bases and J gave up 8 bases; unmatched junction bases: 11. The CDR3 loop spans 14 amino acids. CDR3 DNA: TGCGCCAGCATCCCGGGACTATCGGAGGATGAGCAGTTCTTC. Translation: CASIPGLSEDEQFF.

The chain has TRBV27 and TRBJ2-1, with D tentatively TRBD1 or TRBD2 (5 bases each). V was pared by 10 bases and J by 0 bases, with 16 bases between. Germline V CDR1 and CDR2: MNHEY, SMNVEV (reference sequence). The CDR3 runs 15 residues. CDR3 sequence reads: CATAGTDLSYNEQFF. CDR3 coding DNA: TGTGCCACCGCAGGGACCGACCTCTCCTACAATGAGCAGTTCTTC.